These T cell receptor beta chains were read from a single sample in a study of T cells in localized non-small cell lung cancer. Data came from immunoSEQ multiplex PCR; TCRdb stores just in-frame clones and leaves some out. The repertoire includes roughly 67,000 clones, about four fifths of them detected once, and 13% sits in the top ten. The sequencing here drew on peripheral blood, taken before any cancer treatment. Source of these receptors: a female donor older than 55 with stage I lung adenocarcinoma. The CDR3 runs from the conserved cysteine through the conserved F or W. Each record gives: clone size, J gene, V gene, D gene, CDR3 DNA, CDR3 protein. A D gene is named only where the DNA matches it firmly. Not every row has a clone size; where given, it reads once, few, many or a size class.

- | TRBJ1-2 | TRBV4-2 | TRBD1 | TGTGCCAGCAGCCAAGTAGGTGGCAGGGGGTCTGGCTACACCTTC | CASSQVGGRGSGYTF
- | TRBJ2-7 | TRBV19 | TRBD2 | TGTGCCAGTAGTAGAAGAGCGGGAGGGCCTTACGAGCAGTACTTC | CASSRRAGGPYEQYF
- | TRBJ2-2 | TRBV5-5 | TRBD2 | TGTGCCAGCAGCTCAGGACTAGCGGGTTCTAACACCGGGGAGCTGTTTTTT | CASSSGLAGSNTGELFF
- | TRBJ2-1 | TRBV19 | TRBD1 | TGTGCCAGTAGTCTTAGGGGCCCTGGACAGGGGCCCTACAATGAGCAGTTCTTC | CASSLRGPGQGPYNEQFF
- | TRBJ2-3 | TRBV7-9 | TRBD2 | TGTGCCAGCAGCATTAGCGGGATTAGCACAGATACGCAGTATTTT | CASSISGISTDTQYF
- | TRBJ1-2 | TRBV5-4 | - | TGTGCCAGCAGCTTGGGTCCTAACTATGGCTACACCTTC | CASSLGPNYGYTF
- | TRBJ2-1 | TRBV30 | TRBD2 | TGTGCCTGGAGTGTTCGAGGCGGGAGGGGGCAGTTCTTC | CAWSVRGGRGQFF
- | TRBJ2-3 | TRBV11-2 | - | TGTGCCAGCAGCTCCCAGCTAGGATCGATCGAGTCTAGCACAGATACGCAGTATTTT | CASSSQLGSIESSTDTQYF
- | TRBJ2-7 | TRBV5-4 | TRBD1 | TGTGCCAGCAGCCAGGAGACAGGGTGGAACGAGCAGTACTTC | CASSQETGWNEQYF
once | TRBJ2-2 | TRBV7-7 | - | TGTGCTAGCAGCTTAGCGCCGGTCGGGGAGCTGTTTTTT | CASSLAPVGELFF
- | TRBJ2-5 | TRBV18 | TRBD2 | TGTGCCAGCTCACCACTTATTCGGACTAGCGGGACCCGAGAGACCCAGTACTTC | CASSPLIRTSGTRETQYF